The 5 T cell receptor beta chains below were found in one sample sequenced in a study of blood T cells in healthy people across ages. A second PCR of roughly 7 to 11 cycles used a sample-barcoded 5' primer and a J-beta primer mix. Via MiXCR, TCRdb re-called the 5' RACE reads, giving one row per CDR3 protein. Counted here are about 900,000 distinct CDR3 sequences, around 49% occurring once; the ten biggest clones make up roughly 12%. Sample: blood. The receptor source for this set is a man aged 25 to 40 in good health.

The chain couples TRBV18 to TRBJ1-2; 7 bases are shared with TRBD1. CDR1 KGHSH and CDR2 LQKENI come from the germline V gene. V lost 5 bases to trimming and J lost 6 bases; unmatched junction nucleotides: 9. This CDR3 spans 14 amino acids. The CDR3 protein is CASSSGQTPDGYTF. For the CDR3, the DNA is TGTGCCAGCTCATCGGGACAGACTCCCGATGGCTACACCTTC. The full variable domain, its missing parts supplied by reference TRBV18 and TRBJ1-2, is NAGVMQNPRHLVRRRGQEARLRCSPMKGHSHVYWYRQLPEEGLKFMVYLQKENIIDESGMPKERFSAEFPKEGPSILRIQQVVRGDSAAYFCASSSGQTPDGYTFGSGTRLTVV.

This clonotype was seen a few times. J is TRBJ2-7 and V is TRBV20-1; 12 bases agree with TRBD2. TRBJ2-5 explains the end of the DNA better; the J call may be wrong. There are 15 residues in the CDR3. Germline V lookup: CDR1 DFQATT, CDR2 SNEGSKA (reference sequence). In DNA form, the CDR3 reads TGCAGTGCTAGAGCGCTAGCGGGGGGGCAAGAGACCCAGTACTTC. This codes for CSARALAGGQETQYF.

The chain has TRBV9 and TRBJ2-7, with 7 bases aligning to TRBD2. The CDR3 sequence is 16 residues long. V dropped 3 bases and J dropped 7; count of bases not matched to a gene: 16. The germline gives CDR1 SGDLS, CDR2 YYNGEE. DNA for the CDR3: TGTGCCAGCAGCGGTATCCTAGCGGAGGCACACAATGAGCAGTACTTC. Protein: CASSGILAEAHNEQYF.

This chain connects TRBV15 to TRBJ2-1, with 7 bases lining up with TRBD2. This CDR3 spans 17 amino acids. Germline trimming cut 0 bases from V and 0 bases from J; bases unmatched to any gene: 5. The germline V gene has CDR1 LNHNV and CDR2 YYDKDF (reference sequence). CDR3 protein: CATSRESGGTSYNEQFF. The CDR3 DNA follows: TGTGCCACCAGCAGAGAATCCGGGGGGACCTCCTACAATGAGCAGTTCTTC.

This clonotype was observed a few times. The CDR3 DNA follows: TGCAGTGCTCCTGCCCCCAATGAGCAGTTCTTC. Protein product: CSAPAPNEQFF. The chain links TRBV20-1 to TRBJ2-1, with unresolved D. Germline CDR1 DFQATT, CDR2 SNEGSKA (reference sequence). This CDR3 is 11 amino acids long. V dropped 5 bases and J dropped 6 bases, with 8 bases sitting between them.